This T cell receptor beta chain was identified in a study of blood T cell repertoires in COVID-19. Looking at the study overall: The analysed material was cDNA or gDNA that came from T cells, B-cell-depleted T cells, or PBMCs.

The method was immunoSEQ multiplex PCR; TCRdb's version includes in-frame clones alone and lacks a portion of them. The data contain 150,000 to 200,000 clones, approximately 87% of them singletons. The specimen was peripheral blood. This sequence was found in a woman aged 70-85 years with acute or convalescent COVID-19.

CDR3 sequence reads: CASSVRGSYGYTF. CDR3 DNA: TGTGCCAGCAGTGTAAGGGGTAGCTATGGCTACACCTTC. The chain couples TRBV2 to TRBJ1-2; TRBD1 might be the D (5 bases). CDR1 is SNHLY, CDR2 FYNNEI, per germline. The CDR3 contains 13 residues. Trimming left V 4 bases short and J 4 bases short, with 10 bases between.